A selection of T cell receptor beta chains follows, all from one sample in a study of T cell repertoires in cytomegalovirus infection. No antigen has been identified for these receptors. TCRdb reanalysed the reads using MiXCR and keeps one entry per CDR3 protein. This sample carries approximately 300,000 distinct CDR3 sequences, just under 25% of them seen once, and the ten largest clones take roughly 14%. The sequencing used cultured PBMCs, collected from culture after CMV antigen stimulation. The receptors come from a human donor in good health (CMV status not recorded). Some clones in this sample may be carry-over from other donors' samples. Each CDR3 is given with its conserved first and last residue. D genes are given only for firm matches. Expanded clones get a size class; other rows say once, few or many, or leave the size out.

V gene,clone size,J gene,D gene,CDR3 protein,CDR3 DNA
TRBV7-2,few,TRBJ2-1,TRBD2,CASSLRLAGGRNEQFF,TGTGCCAGCAGCCTACGACTAGCGGGAGGACGGAATGAGCAGTTCTTC
TRBV4-2,-,TRBJ2-3,-,CASSQLSGLDTQYF,TGTGCCAGCAGCCAACTCTCCGGGTTAGATACGCAGTATTTT
TRBV19,few,TRBJ2-1,-,CASSIVRGLGKWNEQFF,TGTGCCAGTAGCATTGTCCGGGGGCTAGGGAAGTGGAATGAGCAGTTCTTC
TRBV28,few,TRBJ1-2,-,CASSLSGLSNNYGYTF,TGTGCCAGCAGTTTATCGGGTCTTAGCAACAACTATGGCTACACCTTC
TRBV20-1,-,TRBJ1-1,TRBD1,CSASNGDRVTEAFF,TGCAGTGCTTCCAATGGGGACAGAGTGACTGAAGCTTTCTTT
TRBV9,-,TRBJ2-5,-,CASSVALAQETQYF,TGTGCCAGCAGCGTAGCCCTAGCGCAAGAGACCCAGTACTTC
TRBV7-9,-,TRBJ2-1,-,CASSPRWGRGQFF,TGTGCCAGCAGCCCCCGCTGGGGACGGGGGCAGTTCTTC
TRBV7-8,many,TRBJ1-1,TRBD1,CASSSHWTGGEEAFF,TGTGCCAGCAGCTCCCACTGGACAGGGGGCGAGGAAGCTTTCTTT
TRBV7-9,few,TRBJ2-1,-,CASSLARGGYEQFF,TGTGCCAGCAGCTTAGCGCGGGGAGGCTATGAGCAGTTCTTC
TRBV7-2,many,TRBJ1-5,-,CASSPRGPRGQPQHF,TGTGCCAGCAGCCCCCGGGGGCCCCGGGGTCAGCCCCAGCATTTT
TRBV12-3/TRBV12-4,-,TRBJ2-6,-,CASNTVGANVLTF,TGTGCCAGCAATACAGTCGGGGCCAACGTCCTGACTTTC
TRBV7-2,few,TRBJ1-2,TRBD1,CASSQGRGRGYTF,TGTGCCAGCAGTCAAGGCAGGGGGCGAGGCTACACCTTC
TRBV7-8,many,TRBJ2-3,TRBD1,CASSFRDRADTQYF,TGTGCCAGCAGCTTCCGGGACAGAGCAGATACGCAGTATTTT
TRBV5-1,few,TRBJ1-1,-,CASSVGPTDEAFF,TGCGCCAGCAGCGTGGGACCTACCGATGAAGCTTTCTTT
TRBV7-2,-,TRBJ2-3,TRBD2,CASSLARWTSGRTDTQYF,TGTGCCAGCAGCTTAGCACGTTGGACTAGCGGGAGGACAGATACGCAGTATTTT
TRBV28,few,TRBJ2-1,-,CASSFSGRPYNEQFF,TGTGCCAGCAGTTTTTCGGGTCGGCCCTACAATGAGCAGTTCTTC
TRBV5-5,few,TRBJ2-1,-,CASSFRDTGPLYNEQFF,TGTGCCAGCAGCTTTAGGGACACAGGCCCTCTATACAATGAGCAGTTCTTC
TRBV5-1,many,TRBJ2-5,-,CASSLGVEGDSRETQYF,TGCGCCAGCAGCTTGGGGGTAGAGGGAGATTCAAGAGAGACCCAGTACTTC
TRBV7-3,-,TRBJ2-2,TRBD1,CASSIGTARTGELFF,TGTGCCAGCAGCATCGGGACAGCCCGTACCGGGGAGCTGTTTTTT